This T cell receptor (beta chain) appears in the sequencing data of a study of blood T cell repertoires in COVID-19. Whole-study context: PBMCs, B-cell-depleted T cells, or T cells were the source of the cDNA or gDNA that made up the material.

Sequencing used immunoSEQ multiplex PCR; TCRdb keeps in-frame clones, though not all of them. The table includes over 140,000 clones, 76% detected once. This CDR3 contains 14 residues. V was clipped by 6 bases and J by 3 bases; unmatched bases: 4. Germline lookup yields CDR1 LGHNT and CDR2 FRNRAP. The source material was peripheral blood. The sequence came from an elderly woman with active or convalescent COVID-19. The chain joins TRBV12-5 to TRBJ1-3, with 8 nucleotides matching TRBD1. CDR3 protein: CASGQGTGGNTIYF. CDR3 in DNA: TGTGCTAGTGGCCAGGGGACAGGTGGAAACACCATATATTTT.